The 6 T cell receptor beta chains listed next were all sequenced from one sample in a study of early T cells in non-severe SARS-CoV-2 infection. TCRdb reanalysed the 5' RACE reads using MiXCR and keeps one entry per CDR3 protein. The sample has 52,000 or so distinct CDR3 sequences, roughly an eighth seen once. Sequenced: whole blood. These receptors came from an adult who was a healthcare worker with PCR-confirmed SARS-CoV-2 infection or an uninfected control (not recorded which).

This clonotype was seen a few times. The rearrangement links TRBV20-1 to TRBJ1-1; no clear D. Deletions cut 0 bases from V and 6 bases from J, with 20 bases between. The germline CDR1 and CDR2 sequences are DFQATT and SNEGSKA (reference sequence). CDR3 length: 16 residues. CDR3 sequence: CSAREPPGGGVAEAFF. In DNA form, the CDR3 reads TGCAGTGCTAGAGAGCCCCCCGGCGGAGGAGTGGCTGAAGCTTTCTTT.

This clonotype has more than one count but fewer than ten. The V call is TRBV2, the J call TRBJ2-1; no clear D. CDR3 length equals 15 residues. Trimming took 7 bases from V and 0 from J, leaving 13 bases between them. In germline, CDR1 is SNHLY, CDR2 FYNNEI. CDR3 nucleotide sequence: TGTGCCAGCAAAGAGGCAGTTCTCTCCTACAATGAGCAGTTCTTC. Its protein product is CASKEAVLSYNEQFF. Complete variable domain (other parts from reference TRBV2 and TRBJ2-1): EPEVTQTPSHQVTQMGQEVILRCVPISNHLYFYWYRQILGQKVEFLVSFYNNEISEKSEIFDDQFSVERPDGSNFTLKIRSTKLEDSAMYFCASKEAVLSYNEQFFGPGTRLTVL.

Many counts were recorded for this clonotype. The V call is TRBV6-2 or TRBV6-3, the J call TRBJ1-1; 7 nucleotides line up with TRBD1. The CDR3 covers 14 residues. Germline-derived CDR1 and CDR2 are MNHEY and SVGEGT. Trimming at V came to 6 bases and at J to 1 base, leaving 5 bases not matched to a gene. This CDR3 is CASRPGGENTEAFF. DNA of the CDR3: TGTGCCAGCAGGCCAGGGGGGGAGAACACTGAAGCTTTCTTT.

The CDR3, as DNA: TGTGCCTGGAGTGAAGGGACTAGCGGCGTTTACGAGCAGTACTTC. Translating gives CAWSEGTSGVYEQYF. This rearrangement joins TRBV30 to TRBJ2-7, with 11 positions matching TRBD2. Germline CDR1 is GTSNPN and CDR2 is SVGIG (reference sequence). The V gene end was trimmed by 1 base and the J gene end by 4 bases; junction bases not matched to a gene: 6. The CDR3 contains 15 residues.

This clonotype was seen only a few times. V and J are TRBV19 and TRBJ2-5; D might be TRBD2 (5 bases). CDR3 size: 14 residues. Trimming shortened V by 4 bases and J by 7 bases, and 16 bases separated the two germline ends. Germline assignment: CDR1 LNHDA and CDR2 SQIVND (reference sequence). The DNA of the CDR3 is TGTGCCAGTAGTAAGGAGACTACCGAGGCGACCCAGTACTTC. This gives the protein CASSKETTEATQYF.

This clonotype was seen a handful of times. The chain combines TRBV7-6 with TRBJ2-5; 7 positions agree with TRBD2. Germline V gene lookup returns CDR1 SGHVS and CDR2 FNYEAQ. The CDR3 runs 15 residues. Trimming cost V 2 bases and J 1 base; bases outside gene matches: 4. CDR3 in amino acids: CASSLRGGSQETQYF. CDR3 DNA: TGTGCCAGCAGCTTAAGGGGAGGGTCCCAAGAGACCCAGTACTTC.